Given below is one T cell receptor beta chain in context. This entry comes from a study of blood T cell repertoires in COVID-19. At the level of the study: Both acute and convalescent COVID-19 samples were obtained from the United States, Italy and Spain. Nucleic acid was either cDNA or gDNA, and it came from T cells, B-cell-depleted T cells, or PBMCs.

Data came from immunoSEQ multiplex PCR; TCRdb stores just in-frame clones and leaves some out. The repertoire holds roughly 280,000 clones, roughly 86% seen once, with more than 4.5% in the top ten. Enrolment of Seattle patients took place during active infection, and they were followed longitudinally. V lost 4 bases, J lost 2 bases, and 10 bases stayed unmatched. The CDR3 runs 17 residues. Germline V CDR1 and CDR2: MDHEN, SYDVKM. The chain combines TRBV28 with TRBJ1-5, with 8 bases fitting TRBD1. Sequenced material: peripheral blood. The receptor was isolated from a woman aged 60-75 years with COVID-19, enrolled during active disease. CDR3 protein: CASSSLQGGVGNQPQHF. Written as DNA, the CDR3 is TGTGCCAGCAGTTCTTTACAGGGGGGGGTTGGCAATCAGCCCCAGCATTTT.